This T cell receptor beta chain was retrieved from a study of cytomegalovirus exposure and HLA in healthy donors. General observations from the study: Most of the TCR beta V segments (in an earlier analysis) were productive either about 87% or about 30% of the time.

A word on this clone: Its antigen is not known.

Germline V gene data show CDR1 as SGHRS and CDR2 as YFSETQ. This CDR3 region has 15 residues. V gave up 2 bases and J gave up 2 bases; unmatched junction bases: 5. The PCR contained 60 Vbeta and 13 Jbeta primers. Sequenced by immunoSEQ multiplex PCR; TCRdb stores in-frame clones only, minus some. Among roughly 160,000 clones listed, over 75% were seen once. V gene TRBV5-1 combines with J gene TRBJ2-3; TRBD2 matches 7 bases. Sequenced sample: PBMCs. This receptor was obtained from a woman younger than 45 in good health and CMV-seronegative. CDR3 protein: CASSLGGSLTDTQYF. The CDR3 coding sequence is TGCGCCAGCAGCTTAGGCGGGAGCCTCACAGATACGCAGTATTTT.